The rows below give T cell receptor beta chains drawn from one sample of a study of cytomegalovirus exposure and HLA in healthy donors. Sequencing was performed with immunoSEQ multiplex PCR; in TCRdb, only in-frame clones are kept and a portion is missing. The table lists some 170,000 clones, 65% to 75% of them singletons, with less than 2.5% in the top ten. Material for sequencing was PBMCs. All receptors come from a human donor in good health. Each CDR3 is given with its conserved first and last residue. The order of the fields is V gene, clone size, D gene, J gene, CDR3 protein, CDR3 DNA. D genes are given only for firm matches. Expanded clones are given a class, and other clones once, few, many or no size at all.

v_call: TRBV10-3
clone_size: NA
d_call: TRBD1
j_call: TRBJ1-1
cdr3_aa: CATRQGATEAFF
cdr3_nt: TGTGCCACCCGACAGGGGGCTACTGAAGCTTTCTTT

v_call: TRBV6-1
clone_size: NA
d_call: NA
j_call: TRBJ2-1
cdr3_aa: CASIRGVYNEQFF
cdr3_nt: TGTGCCAGCATCAGGGGGGTATACAATGAGCAGTTCTTC

v_call: TRBV7-3
clone_size: NA
d_call: TRBD2
j_call: TRBJ2-3
cdr3_aa: CASSLTSGGAVTDTQYF
cdr3_nt: TGTGCCAGCAGCCTGACTAGCGGGGGGGCTGTCACAGATACGCAGTATTTT

v_call: TRBV11-2
clone_size: NA
d_call: NA
j_call: TRBJ2-3
cdr3_aa: CASSLAGGPTDTQYF
cdr3_nt: TGTGCCAGCAGCTTAGCCGGAGGACCCACAGATACGCAGTATTTT

v_call: TRBV4-3
clone_size: NA
d_call: NA
j_call: TRBJ1-2
cdr3_aa: CASSQDGGRGYTF
cdr3_nt: TGCGCCAGCAGCCAAGATGGAGGTAGGGGCTACACCTTC

v_call: TRBV2
clone_size: NA
d_call: NA
j_call: TRBJ1-1
cdr3_aa: CASSSRRGGTEAFF
cdr3_nt: TGTGCCAGCAGCAGTAGGAGGGGGGGCACTGAAGCTTTCTTT

v_call: TRBV6-1
clone_size: NA
d_call: NA
j_call: TRBJ2-3
cdr3_aa: CASSEGGHAADTQYF
cdr3_nt: TGTGCCAGCAGTGAAGGGGGCCACGCCGCAGATACGCAGTATTTT

v_call: TRBV2
clone_size: NA
d_call: NA
j_call: TRBJ1-1
cdr3_aa: CASSSDMNTEAFF
cdr3_nt: TGTGCCAGCAGTTCAGATATGAACACTGAAGCTTTCTTT

v_call: TRBV11-3
clone_size: NA
d_call: NA
j_call: TRBJ2-1
cdr3_aa: CASSQTPGPEQFF
cdr3_nt: TGTGCCAGCAGCCAGACCCCTGGGCCCGAGCAGTTCTTC

v_call: TRBV5-1
clone_size: NA
d_call: NA
j_call: TRBJ1-5
cdr3_aa: CASKFTRDRLTGYSNQPQHF
cdr3_nt: TGCGCCAGCAAATTCACCCGTGACCGACTGACTGGGTACAGCAATCAGCCCCAGCATTTT

v_call: TRBV9
clone_size: NA
d_call: NA
j_call: TRBJ2-7
cdr3_aa: CASSVAADTYEQYF
cdr3_nt: TGTGCCAGCAGCGTAGCTGCAGATACCTACGAGCAGTACTTC

v_call: TRBV13
clone_size: once
d_call: NA
j_call: TRBJ2-2
cdr3_aa: CASSSARAGELFF
cdr3_nt: TGTGCCAGCAGCAGTGCTCGGGCCGGGGAGCTGTTTTTT

v_call: TRBV20-1
clone_size: NA
d_call: NA
j_call: TRBJ1-1
cdr3_aa: CSPMGPAGAFF
cdr3_nt: TGCAGCCCAATGGGCCCCGCGGGAGCTTTCTTT

v_call: TRBV30
clone_size: NA
d_call: TRBD1
j_call: TRBJ1-2
cdr3_aa: CACGRDRANYGYTF
cdr3_nt: TGTGCCTGCGGCCGGGACAGAGCTAACTATGGCTACACCTTC

v_call: TRBV5-1
clone_size: NA
d_call: NA
j_call: TRBJ2-7
cdr3_aa: CAKIPRTVCEQYF
cdr3_nt: TGCGCCAAGATCCCCCGGACAGTTTGCGAGCAGTACTTC

v_call: TRBV19
clone_size: few
d_call: TRBD1
j_call: TRBJ1-1
cdr3_aa: CASSMGTGNTEAFF
cdr3_nt: TGTGCCAGTAGTATGGGGACAGGGAACACTGAAGCTTTCTTT

v_call: TRBV6-5
clone_size: few
d_call: NA
j_call: TRBJ1-3
cdr3_aa: CASRAREAGNTIYF
cdr3_nt: TGTGCCAGCAGGGCTAGGGAGGCTGGAAACACCATATATTTT

v_call: TRBV18
clone_size: NA
d_call: NA
j_call: TRBJ2-5
cdr3_aa: CASSRVAAARETQYF
cdr3_nt: TGTGCCAGCTCACGGGTAGCGGCAGCCAGGGAGACCCAGTACTTC

v_call: TRBV10-3
clone_size: few
d_call: TRBD1
j_call: TRBJ2-7
cdr3_aa: CAISAGNGQGGRAYEQYF
cdr3_nt: TGTGCCATCAGTGCGGGAAATGGACAGGGTGGTAGGGCCTACGAGCAGTACTTC

v_call: TRBV5-1
clone_size: NA
d_call: TRBD2
j_call: TRBJ2-2
cdr3_aa: CASSPGSGGNTGELFF
cdr3_nt: TGCGCCAGCAGCCCGGGTAGCGGGGGGAACACCGGGGAGCTGTTTTTT

v_call: TRBV11-2
clone_size: NA
d_call: NA
j_call: TRBJ1-5
cdr3_aa: CASSLDGRGNQPQHF
cdr3_nt: TGTGCCAGCAGCTTAGACGGCCGGGGCAATCAGCCCCAGCATTTT

v_call: TRBV30
clone_size: NA
d_call: TRBD1
j_call: TRBJ1-1
cdr3_aa: CAWSPTYRGNTEAFF
cdr3_nt: TGTGCCTGGAGTCCCACCTACAGGGGGAACACTGAAGCTTTCTTT

v_call: TRBV7-3
clone_size: NA
d_call: NA
j_call: TRBJ2-2
cdr3_aa: CASSSSNTGELFF
cdr3_nt: TGTGCCAGCAGCTCGTCGAACACCGGGGAGCTGTTTTTT

v_call: TRBV15
clone_size: NA
d_call: NA
j_call: TRBJ2-1
cdr3_aa: CATSRSGKFSGTNYNEQFF
cdr3_nt: TGTGCCACCAGCAGAAGTGGGAAATTTTCCGGGACAAACTACAATGAGCAGTTCTTC

v_call: TRBV5-4
clone_size: NA
d_call: TRBD1
j_call: TRBJ2-1
cdr3_aa: CASSIGQGAYNEQFF
cdr3_nt: TGTGCCAGCAGCATTGGACAGGGGGCCTACAATGAGCAGTTCTTC

v_call: TRBV5-1
clone_size: NA
d_call: TRBD2
j_call: TRBJ2-1
cdr3_aa: CASSLILGRDSYNEQFF
cdr3_nt: TGCGCCAGCAGCTTGATCCTGGGGAGGGACTCCTACAATGAGCAGTTCTTC

v_call: TRBV14
clone_size: NA
d_call: TRBD2
j_call: TRBJ2-1
cdr3_aa: CASSQLGTSGHEQFF
cdr3_nt: TGTGCCAGCAGCCAACTCGGGACTAGCGGCCATGAGCAGTTCTTC

v_call: TRBV10-2
clone_size: NA
d_call: TRBD2
j_call: TRBJ2-7
cdr3_aa: CASSDIAGAGEQYF
cdr3_nt: TGCGCCAGCAGCGACATAGCGGGGGCGGGAGAGCAGTACTTC

v_call: TRBV20-1
clone_size: NA
d_call: NA
j_call: TRBJ1-1
cdr3_aa: CSAGRGSEAFF
cdr3_nt: TGCAGTGCGGGGAGGGGCTCCGAAGCTTTCTTT

v_call: TRBV10-2
clone_size: NA
d_call: NA
j_call: TRBJ1-6
cdr3_aa: CASKKQNSPLHF
cdr3_nt: TGCGCCAGCAAAAAACAGAATTCACCCCTCCACTTT

v_call: TRBV7-9
clone_size: few
d_call: NA
j_call: TRBJ2-1
cdr3_aa: CASSLRGSRGELYNEQFF
cdr3_nt: TGTGCCAGCAGCCTAAGGGGGAGCCGGGGGGAGCTCTACAATGAGCAGTTCTTC

v_call: TRBV5-1
clone_size: NA
d_call: NA
j_call: TRBJ1-1
cdr3_aa: CASSLDSQILSEAFF
cdr3_nt: TGCGCCAGCAGCTTGGACAGCCAAATTCTATCTGAAGCTTTCTTT

v_call: TRBV29-1
clone_size: NA
d_call: NA
j_call: TRBJ1-5
cdr3_aa: CSVEGDNQPQHF
cdr3_nt: TGCAGCGTAGAGGGGGACAATCAGCCCCAGCATTTT

v_call: TRBV6-6
clone_size: NA
d_call: NA
j_call: TRBJ1-2
cdr3_aa: CASSMSDTGGYTF
cdr3_nt: TGTGCCAGCAGTATGTCGGACACGGGTGGCTACACCTTC

v_call: TRBV7-9
clone_size: NA
d_call: NA
j_call: TRBJ1-1
cdr3_aa: CASSLGATVNTEAFF
cdr3_nt: TGTGCCAGCAGCTTAGGGGCAACCGTGAACACTGAAGCTTTCTTT

v_call: TRBV2
clone_size: NA
d_call: NA
j_call: TRBJ2-3
cdr3_aa: CASGRTDYTDTQYF
cdr3_nt: TGTGCCAGCGGTCGGACGGACTACACAGATACGCAGTATTTT

v_call: TRBV5-4
clone_size: NA
d_call: NA
j_call: TRBJ2-3
cdr3_aa: CASSSGVKKSTDTQYF
cdr3_nt: TGTGCCAGCAGCTCTGGAGTAAAAAAAAGCACAGATACGCAGTATTTT

v_call: TRBV27
clone_size: NA
d_call: TRBD1
j_call: TRBJ2-6
cdr3_aa: CASSPDRAGANVLTF
cdr3_nt: TGTGCCAGCAGTCCGGACAGGGCCGGGGCCAACGTCCTGACTTTC

v_call: TRBV6-5
clone_size: NA
d_call: TRBD1
j_call: TRBJ1-1
cdr3_aa: CASSYTSGQGGTEAFF
cdr3_nt: TGTGCCAGCAGTTACACCTCGGGACAGGGTGGGACTGAAGCTTTCTTT

v_call: TRBV18
clone_size: few
d_call: TRBD1
j_call: TRBJ2-1
cdr3_aa: CASSPGPRQGQFF
cdr3_nt: TGTGCCAGCTCACCAGGCCCCCGACAGGGGCAGTTCTTC

v_call: TRBV6-5
clone_size: NA
d_call: TRBD1
j_call: TRBJ1-4
cdr3_aa: CASQGVGGEKLFF
cdr3_nt: TGTGCCAGCCAGGGGGTAGGGGGTGAAAAACTGTTTTTT

v_call: TRBV20-1
clone_size: NA
d_call: NA
j_call: TRBJ2-7
cdr3_aa: CSAYASYEQYF
cdr3_nt: TGCAGTGCATACGCCTCCTACGAGCAGTACTTC

v_call: TRBV27
clone_size: NA
d_call: NA
j_call: TRBJ1-5
cdr3_aa: CASSVDRDNQPQHF
cdr3_nt: TGTGCCAGCAGTGTAGACAGAGACAATCAGCCCCAGCATTTT

v_call: TRBV7-3
clone_size: NA
d_call: TRBD1
j_call: TRBJ1-1
cdr3_aa: CASSPRDSNTEAFF
cdr3_nt: TGTGCCAGCAGCCCGCGGGACAGTAACACTGAAGCTTTCTTT

v_call: TRBV5-1
clone_size: few
d_call: TRBD1
j_call: TRBJ1-1
cdr3_aa: CASHRGRGNTEAFF
cdr3_nt: TGCGCCAGCCACAGGGGGCGGGGAAACACTGAAGCTTTCTTT